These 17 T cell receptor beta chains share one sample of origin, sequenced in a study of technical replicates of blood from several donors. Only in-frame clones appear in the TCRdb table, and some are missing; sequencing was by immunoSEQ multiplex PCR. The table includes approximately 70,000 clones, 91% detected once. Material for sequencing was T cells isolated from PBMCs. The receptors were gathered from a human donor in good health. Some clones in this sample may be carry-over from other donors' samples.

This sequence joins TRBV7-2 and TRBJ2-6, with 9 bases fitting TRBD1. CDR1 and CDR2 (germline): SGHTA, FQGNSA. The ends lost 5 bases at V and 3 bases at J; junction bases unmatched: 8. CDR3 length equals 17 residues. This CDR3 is CASSLPGQGFGANVLTF. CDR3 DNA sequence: TGTGCCAGCAGCCTACCGGGACAGGGTTTTGGGGCCAACGTCCTGACTTTC.

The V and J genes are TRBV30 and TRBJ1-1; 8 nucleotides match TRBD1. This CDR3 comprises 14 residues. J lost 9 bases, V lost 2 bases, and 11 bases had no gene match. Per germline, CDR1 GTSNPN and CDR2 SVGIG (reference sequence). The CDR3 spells CAWSTEGQADQAFF. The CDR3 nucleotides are TGTGCCTGGAGTACGGAGGGACAGGCAGATCAAGCTTTCTTT.

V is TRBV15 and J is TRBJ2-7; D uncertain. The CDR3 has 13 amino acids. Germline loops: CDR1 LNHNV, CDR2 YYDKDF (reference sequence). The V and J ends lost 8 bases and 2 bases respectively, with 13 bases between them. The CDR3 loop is CATSQAKAYEQYF. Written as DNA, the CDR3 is TGTGCCACCTCCCAAGCTAAAGCCTACGAGCAGTACTTC. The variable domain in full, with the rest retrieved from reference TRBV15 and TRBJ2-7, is DAMVIQNPRYQVTQFGKPVTLSCSQTLNHNVMYWYQQKSSQAPKLLFHYYDKDFNNEADTPDNFQSRRPNTSFCFLDIRSPGLGDTAMYLCATSQAKAYEQYFGPGTRLTVT.

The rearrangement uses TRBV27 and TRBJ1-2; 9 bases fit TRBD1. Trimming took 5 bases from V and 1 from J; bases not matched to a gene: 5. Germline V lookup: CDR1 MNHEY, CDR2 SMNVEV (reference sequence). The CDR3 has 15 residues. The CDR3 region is CASSPRTGVNYGYTF. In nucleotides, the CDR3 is TGTGCCAGCAGTCCACGGACAGGGGTTAACTATGGCTACACCTTC.

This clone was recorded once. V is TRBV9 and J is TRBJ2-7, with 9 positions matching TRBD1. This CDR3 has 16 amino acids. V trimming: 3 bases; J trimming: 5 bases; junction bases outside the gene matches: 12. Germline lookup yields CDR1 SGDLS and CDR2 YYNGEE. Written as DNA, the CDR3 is TGTGCCAGCAGCGATCCCGGGACAGGGTTCGAGGACGAGCAGTACTTC. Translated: CASSDPGTGFEDEQYF.

The CDR3 DNA reads TGTGCCAGCAGCTTGGCGGGGGGAGGGAGTGAGACCCAGTACTTC. As protein: CASSLAGGGSETQYF. This rearrangement joins TRBV5-4 to TRBJ2-5; 7 nucleotides align to TRBD2. The germline V gene encodes CDR1 SGHNT and CDR2 YYREEE (reference sequence). With 0 bases clipped from V and 5 bases from J, the junction kept 7 bases outside the gene matches. This CDR3 is 15 amino acids long.

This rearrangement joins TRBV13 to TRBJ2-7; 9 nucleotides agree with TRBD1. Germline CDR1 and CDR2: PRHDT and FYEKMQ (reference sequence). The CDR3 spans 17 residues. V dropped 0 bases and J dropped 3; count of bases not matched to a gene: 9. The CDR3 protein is CASSLGRNRGLLYEQYF. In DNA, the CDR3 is TGTGCCAGCAGCTTAGGCCGGAACAGGGGGCTCCTCTACGAGCAGTACTTC.

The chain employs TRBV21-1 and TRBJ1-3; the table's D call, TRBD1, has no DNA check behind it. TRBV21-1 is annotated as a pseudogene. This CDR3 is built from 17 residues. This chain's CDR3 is CASSRHARGPTGNTIYF. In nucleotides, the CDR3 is TGTGCCAGCAGCAGACACGCCAGGGGGCCAACCGGAAACACCATATATTTT.

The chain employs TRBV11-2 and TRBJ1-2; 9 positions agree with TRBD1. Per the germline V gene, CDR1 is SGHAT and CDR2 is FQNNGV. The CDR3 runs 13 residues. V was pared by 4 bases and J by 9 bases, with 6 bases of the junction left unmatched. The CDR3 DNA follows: TGTGCCAGCAGCTCCGGGACAGGGTACCGCTACACCTTC. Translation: CASSSGTGYRYTF.

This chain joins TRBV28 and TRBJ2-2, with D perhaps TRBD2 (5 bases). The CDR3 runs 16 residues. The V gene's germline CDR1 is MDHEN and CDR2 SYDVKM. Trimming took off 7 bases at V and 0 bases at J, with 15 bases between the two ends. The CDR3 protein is CASIKTTGSNTGELFF. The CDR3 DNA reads TGTGCCAGCATCAAAACCACGGGATCGAACACCGGGGAGCTGTTTTTT.

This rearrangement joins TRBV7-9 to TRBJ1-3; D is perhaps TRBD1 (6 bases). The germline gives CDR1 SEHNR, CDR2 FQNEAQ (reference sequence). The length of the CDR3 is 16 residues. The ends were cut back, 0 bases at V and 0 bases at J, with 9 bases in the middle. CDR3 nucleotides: TGTGCCAGCAGCTTAGCGAGGGGGATCTCTGGAAACACCATATATTTT. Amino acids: CASSLARGISGNTIYF.

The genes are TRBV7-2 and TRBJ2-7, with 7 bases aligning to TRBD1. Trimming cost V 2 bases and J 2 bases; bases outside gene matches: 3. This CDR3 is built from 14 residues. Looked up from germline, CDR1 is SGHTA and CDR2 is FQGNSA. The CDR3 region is CASSLSGTAYEQYF. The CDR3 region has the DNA TGTGCCAGCAGCTTATCCGGGACAGCCTACGAGCAGTACTTC.

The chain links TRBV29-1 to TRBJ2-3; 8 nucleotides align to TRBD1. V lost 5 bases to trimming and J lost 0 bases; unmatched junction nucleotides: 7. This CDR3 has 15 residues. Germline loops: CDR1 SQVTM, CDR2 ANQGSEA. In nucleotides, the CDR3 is TGCAGCGTTCCGCCTCAGGGGGCCAGCACAGATACGCAGTATTTT. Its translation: CSVPPQGASTDTQYF.

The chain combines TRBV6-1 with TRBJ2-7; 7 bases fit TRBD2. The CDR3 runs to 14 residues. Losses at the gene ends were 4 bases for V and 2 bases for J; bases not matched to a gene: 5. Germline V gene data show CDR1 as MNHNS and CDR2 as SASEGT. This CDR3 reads CASSVGSGTYEQYF. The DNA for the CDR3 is TGTGCCAGCAGTGTGGGAAGCGGGACCTACGAGCAGTACTTC.

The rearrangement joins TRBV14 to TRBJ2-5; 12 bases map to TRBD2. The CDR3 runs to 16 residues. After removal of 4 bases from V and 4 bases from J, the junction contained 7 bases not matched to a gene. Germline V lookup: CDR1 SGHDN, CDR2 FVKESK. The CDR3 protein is CASSPRLAGAGETQYF. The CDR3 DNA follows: TGTGCCAGCAGCCCTAGACTAGCGGGAGCAGGAGAGACCCAGTACTTC.

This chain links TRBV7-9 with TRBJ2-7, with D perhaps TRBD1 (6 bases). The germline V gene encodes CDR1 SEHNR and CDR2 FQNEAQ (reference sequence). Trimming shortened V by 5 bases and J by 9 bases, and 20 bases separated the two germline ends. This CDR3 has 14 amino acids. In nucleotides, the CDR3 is TGTGCCAGCAGCCCACGACAGGACGGTTCAGTGCAGTACTTC. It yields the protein CASSPRQDGSVQYF.

The CDR3 sequence: CASRTTTGGIGGYTF. The CDR3 nucleotides are TGTGCCAGCCGAACCACGACAGGGGGAATTGGTGGCTACACCTTC. The gene calls are TRBV27 and TRBJ1-2, with 9 bases lining up with TRBD1. This CDR3 has 15 amino acids. The trim removed 8 bases at V and 7 bases at J, leaving 14 bases unmatched. The V gene's germline CDR1 is MNHEY and CDR2 SMNVEV (reference sequence).